This T cell receptor (beta chain) appears in the sequencing data of a study of long-term antiretroviral therapy in people with HIV. Going into DNA extraction, samples held roughly 0.95-10 million cryopreserved PBMC. Study-wide results and caveats: Repertoire composition at all time points was dominated by clones that had expanded before ART. Whereas controls had wider CDR3 length ranges, HIV repertoires had narrower ones.

The authors ran the immunoSEQ assay, v3.0, at survey level. Sequencing was performed with immunoSEQ multiplex PCR; in TCRdb, only in-frame clones are kept and a portion is missing. The table lists 30,000 to 40,000 clones, 65% to 85% of them singletons. This CDR3 is 11 amino acids long. Germline lookup yields CDR1 SNHLY and CDR2 FYNNEI. Notes on this clone: Its antigen is still unknown.

Sequenced here: unsorted PBMCs, sampled 3.1 years after starting antiretroviral therapy. The origin of this receptor is a woman aged 50 to 60 with HIV. The chain joins TRBV2 to TRBJ2-3; perhaps D is TRBD1 or TRBD2 (5 bases each). The CDR3 protein is CGWGSTDTQYF. CDR3 bases: TGTGGGTGGGGGAGCACAGATACGCAGTATTTT.